Below, one T cell receptor (beta chain) is given with its context. A few counts support this clone. Its antigen is unknown. The sample holds no much larger clone one base away, and base qualities are not on file. This sample stems from a study of CD8+ T cells in alopecia areata (dated by TCRdb to about 2018). A note on the overall study: The treated patients took part in an open-label pilot trial in which moderate-to-severe alopecia areata was treated with oral tofacitinib at 5 to 10 mg twice daily. Biopsies were taken from tofacitinib-treated patients at baseline and at 4 and 24 weeks of treatment, and a later scalp biopsy was taken in several of the tofacitinib-treated patients. In both human patients and the C3H/HeJ mouse model, the study applied high-throughput TCRbeta sequencing to look at T cell clonal expansion in alopecia areata. The RNA source kit depended on sample type: the PAXgene miRNA kit for fixed scalp, the miRNeasy kit for PBMCs, and the RNeasy kit for mouse skin. Patients received tofacitinib for 6 to 18 months and were then followed off drug for 6 months to check for delayed response and recurrence. Human TCRbeta sequencing covered scalp tissue and sorted CD4+ and CD8+ peripheral blood T cells from patchy and totalis/universalis alopecia areata patients and healthy controls. Scalp clonality was compared across normal scalp (n=4), patchy alopecia areata scalp (n=8), and alopecia totalis/universalis scalp (n=8). TCRbeta CDR3 regions were amplified by immunoSEQ multiplex PCR with 35 Vbeta forward and 13 Jbeta reverse primers. Points the paper makes about the study in general: TCR sequences shared between patients were less clear than in mice, possibly partly because of HLA diversity in the patient population. Compared with normal scalp, lesional scalp, particularly in alopecia totalis/universalis, had higher clonality and more expanded CD8+ clones, which suggests antigenic drive. Resident alphabeta T cells in normal human skin are also sequenced, complicating scalp TCR repertoire analysis, unlike mouse skin dominated by gammadelta T cells.

The junction shows trimming of 2 bases on V and 6 bases on J, plus 14 bases between the germline ends. As encoded in the germline V gene, CDR1 is SGHAT while CDR2 is FQNNGV. The CDR3 sequence holds 15 residues, the cysteine and phenylalanine included. Kept here is only the CDR3 DNA, which spans 45 bases and is read in frame from base 1. Taken with the paper, the label for time point translates to: baseline before oral tofacitinib. From alopecia areata patients, peripheral blood was collected along with lesional scalp punch biopsies. PBMCs were isolated by density centrifugation and stained for CD3, CD4 and CD8, after which CD4+ and CD8+ T cells were sorted on a FACSAria. The library was generated by the immunoSEQ multiplex PCR assay. For TCR sequencing, RNA was extracted from every sample and reverse transcribed into cDNA to serve as template. SuperScript III was used for first-strand cDNA synthesis, primed with a 2:1 mix of oligo-dT and random hexamers. Amplification bias was assessed with a synthetic immune receptor repertoire, and residual bias was removed computationally. From the authors' description of their analysis: Raw reads were preprocessed to remove errors, and CDR3 was defined according to IMGT conventions as the region from the conserved cysteine to phenylalanine. Clonality was calculated as 1 minus Shannon entropy normalized by log2 of the number of productive unique TCRs. CD4 or CD8 identity of scalp clones was inferred by cross-referencing scalp TCRbeta sequences with sorted blood CD4 and CD8 repertoires. TCRdb obtained this table from immuneACCESS and retained in-frame rearrangements with V and J assigned. These tables miss some clones; where compared with another copy, unresolved V genes account for less than half of the shortfall, and the remainder is unexplained. Clone size and V and J calls were adopted from that table, with D and trimming inferred from the DNA. This sample lists 100,000 to 150,000 clones; 45% to 50% were detected once. The ten largest make up approximately 18% of the sample.

The chain is encoded by TRBV11-2 joined to TRBJ2-1; TRBD2 is possibly the D segment (5 matching bases). The receptor was isolated from a human donor with alopecia areata. The input for sequencing was CD8+ T cells sorted from blood, taken at week 0. The DNA sequence is given as TGTGCCAGCAGCTTATGGGCTATCGGGGTCAATGAGCAGTTCTTC. The encoded protein is CASSLWAIGVNEQFF.